This paragraph covers one TCR beta chain sequence. The antigen remains unidentified. The same CDR3 arises from other DNA sequences in this sample as well. This entry belongs to a study of cytomegalovirus exposure and HLA in healthy donors. At the level of the study: Falling in the Caucasian-associated ancestry cluster were roughly 86% of about 400 genotyped donors.

Findings and caveats of the study: Beyond CMV serostatus, there was no information to go on about immune exposure.

In the PCR, 60 Vbeta and 13 Jbeta primers were used. Generated by immunoSEQ multiplex PCR, the TCRdb table keeps only in-frame clones and is missing some. The sample lists 150,000 to 200,000 clones; about 77% were seen once. This clonotype was obtained from a woman aged 25 to 39 in good health and CMV-seropositive. The sample taken for sequencing was PBMCs.

The CDR3 DNA is TGCGCCAGCAGCTTAGCGGGGGGATCCTACGAGCAGTACTTC. Protein product: CASSLAGGSYEQYF. The chain joins TRBV5-1 to TRBJ2-7; 9 nucleotides line up with TRBD2. CDR3 length equals 14 residues. V lost 2 bases to trimming and J lost 1 base; unmatched junction nucleotides: 1. Germline V lookup: CDR1 SGHRS, CDR2 YFSETQ.